This TCR beta chain derives from a study of T cell changes during pregnancy in multiple sclerosis. Profiling relied on immunoSEQ multiplex PCR, and the TCRdb table lists in-frame clones only, not all of them. Of around 34,000 clones in the sample, roughly 88% are singletons; the top ten hold under 6%. The receptor's source is a female donor with multiple sclerosis, enrolled in a pregnancy study. Here the sequenced sample was CD8+ T cells from peripheral blood mononuclear cells, taken after pregnancy.

As DNA, the CDR3 is TGTGCCACCAGCAGAGAAGGGGGCCCGGTGAACATTCAGTACTTC. Protein product: CATSREGGPVNIQYF. The chain employs TRBV15 and TRBJ2-4; 7 nucleotides agree with TRBD1. CDR1 and CDR2 from the germline V gene are LNHNV and YYDKDF (reference sequence). This CDR3 has 15 residues. With 0 bases clipped from V and 7 bases from J, the junction kept 6 bases outside the gene matches.